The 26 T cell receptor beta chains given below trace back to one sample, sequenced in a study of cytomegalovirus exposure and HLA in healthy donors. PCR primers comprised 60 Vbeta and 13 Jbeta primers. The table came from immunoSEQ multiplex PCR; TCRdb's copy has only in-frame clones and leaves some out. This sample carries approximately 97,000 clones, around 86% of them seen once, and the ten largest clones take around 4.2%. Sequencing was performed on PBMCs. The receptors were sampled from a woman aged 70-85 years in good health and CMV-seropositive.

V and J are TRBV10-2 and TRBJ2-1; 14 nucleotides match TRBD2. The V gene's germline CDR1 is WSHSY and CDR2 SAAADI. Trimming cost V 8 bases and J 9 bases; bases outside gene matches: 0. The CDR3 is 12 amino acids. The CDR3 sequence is CASGLAGGEQFF. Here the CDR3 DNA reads TGCGCCAGCGGACTAGCGGGAGGTGAGCAGTTCTTC.

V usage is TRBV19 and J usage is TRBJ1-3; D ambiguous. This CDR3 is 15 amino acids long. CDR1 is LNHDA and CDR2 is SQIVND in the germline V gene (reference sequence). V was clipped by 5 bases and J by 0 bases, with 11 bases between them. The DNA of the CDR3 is TGTGCCAGTAGTGCCACAGCGGACTCTGGAAACACCATATATTTT. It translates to CASSATADSGNTIYF. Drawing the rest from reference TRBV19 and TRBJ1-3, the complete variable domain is DGGITQSPKYLFRKEGQNVTLSCEQNLNHDAMYWYRQDPGQGLRLIYYSQIVNDFQKGDIAEGYSVSREKKESFPLTVTSAQKNPTAFYLCASSATADSGNTIYFGEGSWLTVV.

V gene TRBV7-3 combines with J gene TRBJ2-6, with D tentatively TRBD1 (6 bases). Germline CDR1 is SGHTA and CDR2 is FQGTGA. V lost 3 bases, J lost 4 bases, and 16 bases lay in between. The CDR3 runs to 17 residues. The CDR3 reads CASSLESSRGGANVLTF. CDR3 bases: TGTGCCAGCAGCTTGGAAAGCTCGAGGGGGGGGGCCAACGTCCTGACTTTC.

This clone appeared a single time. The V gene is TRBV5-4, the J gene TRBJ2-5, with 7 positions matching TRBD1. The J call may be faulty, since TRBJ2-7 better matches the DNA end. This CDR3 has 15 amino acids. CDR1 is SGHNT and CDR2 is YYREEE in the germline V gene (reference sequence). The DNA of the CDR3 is TGTGCCAGCGAAATTCGGGGACAGAAAAGTTACGAGCAGTACTTC. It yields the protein CASEIRGQKSYEQYF.

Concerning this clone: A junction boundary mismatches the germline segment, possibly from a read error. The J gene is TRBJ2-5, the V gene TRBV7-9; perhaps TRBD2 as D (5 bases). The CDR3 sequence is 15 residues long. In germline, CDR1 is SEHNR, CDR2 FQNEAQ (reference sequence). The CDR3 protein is CASGFGGGGQETQYF. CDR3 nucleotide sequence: TGTGCCAGCGGCTTTGGAGGCGGAGGCCAAGAGACCCAGTACTTC.

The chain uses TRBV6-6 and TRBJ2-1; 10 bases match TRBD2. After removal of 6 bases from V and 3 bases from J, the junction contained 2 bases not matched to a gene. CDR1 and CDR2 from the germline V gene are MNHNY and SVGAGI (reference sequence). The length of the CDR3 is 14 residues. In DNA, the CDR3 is TGTGCCAGCAGAAGGACTAGCGGCTACAATGAGCAGTTCTTC. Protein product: CASRRTSGYNEQFF.

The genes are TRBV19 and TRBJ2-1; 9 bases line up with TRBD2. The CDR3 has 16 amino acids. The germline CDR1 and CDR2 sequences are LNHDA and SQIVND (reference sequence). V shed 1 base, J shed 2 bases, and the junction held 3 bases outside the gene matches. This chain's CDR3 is CASSIASGIAYNEQFF. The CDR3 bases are TGTGCCAGTAGTATAGCTAGCGGGATAGCCTACAATGAGCAGTTCTTC. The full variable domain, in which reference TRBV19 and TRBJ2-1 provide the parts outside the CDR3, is DGGITQSPKYLFRKEGQNVTLSCEQNLNHDAMYWYRQDPGQGLRLIYYSQIVNDFQKGDIAEGYSVSREKKESFPLTVTSAQKNPTAFYLCASSIASGIAYNEQFFGPGTRLTVL.

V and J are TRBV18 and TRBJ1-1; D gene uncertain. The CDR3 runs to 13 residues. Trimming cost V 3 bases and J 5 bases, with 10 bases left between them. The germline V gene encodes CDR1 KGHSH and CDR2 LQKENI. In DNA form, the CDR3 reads TGTGCCAGCTCACCGGGCGGGAATACTGAAGCTTTCTTT. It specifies CASSPGGNTEAFF.

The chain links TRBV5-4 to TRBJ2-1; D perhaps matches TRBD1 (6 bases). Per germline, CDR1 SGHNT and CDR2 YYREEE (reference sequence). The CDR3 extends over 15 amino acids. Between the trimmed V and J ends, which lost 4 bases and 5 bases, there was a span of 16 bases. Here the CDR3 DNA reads TGTGCCAGCAGCCGGAGCAGGGGCGCGCACAATGAGCAGTTCTTC. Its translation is CASSRSRGAHNEQFF.

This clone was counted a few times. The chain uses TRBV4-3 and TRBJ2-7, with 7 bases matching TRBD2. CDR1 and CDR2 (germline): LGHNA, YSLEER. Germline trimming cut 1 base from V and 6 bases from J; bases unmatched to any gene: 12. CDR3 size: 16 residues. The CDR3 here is CASSQGVRTRTAEQYF. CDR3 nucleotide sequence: TGCGCCAGCAGCCAAGGGGTAAGGACTAGGACCGCCGAGCAGTACTTC.

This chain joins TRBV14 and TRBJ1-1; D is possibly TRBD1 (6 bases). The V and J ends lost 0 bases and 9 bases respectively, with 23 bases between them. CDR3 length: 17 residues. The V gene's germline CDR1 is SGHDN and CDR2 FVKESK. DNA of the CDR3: TGTGCCAGCAGCCAAGATCTGTCACAGGGAACCGCTGAGAAAGCTTTCTTT. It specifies CASSQDLSQGTAEKAFF.

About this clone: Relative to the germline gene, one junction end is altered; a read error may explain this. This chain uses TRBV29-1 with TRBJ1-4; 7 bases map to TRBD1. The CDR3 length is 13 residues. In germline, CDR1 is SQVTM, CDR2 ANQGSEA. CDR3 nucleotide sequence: TGCAGCGCTGAAGCTACAGGGGATGAAAAACTGTTTTTT. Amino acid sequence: CSAEATGDEKLFF.

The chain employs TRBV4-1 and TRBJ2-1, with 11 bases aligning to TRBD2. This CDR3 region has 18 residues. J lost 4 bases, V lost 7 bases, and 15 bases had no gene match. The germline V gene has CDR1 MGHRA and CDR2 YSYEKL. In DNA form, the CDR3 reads TGCGCCAGCAAAAACAGACTAGCGGGGCCCCAAAAGTACAATGAGCAGTTCTTC. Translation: CASKNRLAGPQKYNEQFF.

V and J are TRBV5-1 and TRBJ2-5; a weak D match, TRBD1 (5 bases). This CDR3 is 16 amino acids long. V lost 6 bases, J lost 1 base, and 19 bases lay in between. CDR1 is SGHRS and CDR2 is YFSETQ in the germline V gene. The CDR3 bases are TGCGCCAGCACCCATCAGGGTTTGCCCCTCCAAGAGACCCAGTACTTC. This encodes CASTHQGLPLQETQYF.

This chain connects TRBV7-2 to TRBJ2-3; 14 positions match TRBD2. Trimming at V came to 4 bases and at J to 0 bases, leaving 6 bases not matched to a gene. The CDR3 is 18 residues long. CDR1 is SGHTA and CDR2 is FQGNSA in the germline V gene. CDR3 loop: CASSWRTSGRLSTDTQYF. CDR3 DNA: TGTGCCAGCAGCTGGCGGACTAGCGGGAGGCTCAGCACAGATACGCAGTATTTT.

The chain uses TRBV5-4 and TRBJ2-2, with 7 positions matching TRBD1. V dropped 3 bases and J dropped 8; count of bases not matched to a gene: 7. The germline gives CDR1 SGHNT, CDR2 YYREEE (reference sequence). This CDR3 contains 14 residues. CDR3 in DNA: TGTGCCAGCAGCTCTCTACAGGGGAGAGGGGAGCTGTTTTTT. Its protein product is CASSSLQGRGELFF.

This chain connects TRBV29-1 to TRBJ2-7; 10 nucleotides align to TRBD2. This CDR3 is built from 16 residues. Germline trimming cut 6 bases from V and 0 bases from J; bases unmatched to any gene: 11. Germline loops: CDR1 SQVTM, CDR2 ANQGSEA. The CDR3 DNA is TGCAGCGTCGCACAACCTAGCGGGAGAAGCTCCTACGAGCAGTACTTC. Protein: CSVAQPSGRSSYEQYF.

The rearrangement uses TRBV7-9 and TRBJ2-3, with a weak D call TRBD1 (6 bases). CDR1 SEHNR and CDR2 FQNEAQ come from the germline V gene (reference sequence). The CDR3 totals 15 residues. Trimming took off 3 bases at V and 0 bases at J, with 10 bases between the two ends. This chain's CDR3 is CASSLGTRSTDTQYF. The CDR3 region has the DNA TGTGCCAGCAGCTTGGGGACAAGAAGCACAGATACGCAGTATTTT.

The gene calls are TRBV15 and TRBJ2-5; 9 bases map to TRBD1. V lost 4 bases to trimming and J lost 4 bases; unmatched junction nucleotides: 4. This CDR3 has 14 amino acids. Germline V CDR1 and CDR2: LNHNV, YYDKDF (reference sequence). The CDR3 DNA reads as TGTGCCACCAGCACCCCGGGACAGGGAGAGACCCAGTACTTC. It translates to CATSTPGQGETQYF.

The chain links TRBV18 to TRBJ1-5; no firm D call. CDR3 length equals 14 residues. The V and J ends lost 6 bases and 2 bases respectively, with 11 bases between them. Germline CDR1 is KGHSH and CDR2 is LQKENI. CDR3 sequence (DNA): TGTGCCAGCTCCCTAGACCTTGGCAATCAGCCCCAGCATTTT. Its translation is CASSLDLGNQPQHF.

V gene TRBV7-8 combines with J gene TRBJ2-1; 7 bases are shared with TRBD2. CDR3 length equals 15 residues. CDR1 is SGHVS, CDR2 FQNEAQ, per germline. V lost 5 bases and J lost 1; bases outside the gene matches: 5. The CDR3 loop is CASSLLAVSYNEQFF. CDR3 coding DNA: TGTGCCAGCAGCCTCCTAGCGGTATCCTACAATGAGCAGTTCTTC.

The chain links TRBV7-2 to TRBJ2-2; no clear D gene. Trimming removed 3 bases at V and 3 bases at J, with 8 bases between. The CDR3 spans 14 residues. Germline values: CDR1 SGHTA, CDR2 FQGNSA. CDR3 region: CASSFAGDTGELFF. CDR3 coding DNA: TGTGCCAGCAGCTTCGCAGGTGACACCGGGGAGCTGTTTTTT. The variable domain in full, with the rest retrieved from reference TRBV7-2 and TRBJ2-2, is GAGVSQSPSNKVTEKGKDVELRCDPISGHTALYWYRQSLGQGLEFLIYFQGNSAPDKSGLPSDRFSAERTGGSVSTLTIQRTQQEDSAVYLCASSFAGDTGELFFGEGSRLTVL.

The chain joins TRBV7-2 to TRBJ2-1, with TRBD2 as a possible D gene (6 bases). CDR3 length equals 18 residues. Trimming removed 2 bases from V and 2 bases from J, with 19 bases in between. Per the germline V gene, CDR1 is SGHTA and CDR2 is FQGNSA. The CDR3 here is CASSLYPPGVAAYNEQFF. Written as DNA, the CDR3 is TGTGCCAGCAGCTTATACCCTCCGGGGGTAGCGGCCTACAATGAGCAGTTCTTC.

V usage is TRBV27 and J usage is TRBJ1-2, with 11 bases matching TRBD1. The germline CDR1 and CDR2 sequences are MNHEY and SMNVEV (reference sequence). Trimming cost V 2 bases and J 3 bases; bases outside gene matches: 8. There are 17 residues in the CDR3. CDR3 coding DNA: TGTGCCAGCAGTTTAAAAGGGACAGGGGGGAGAGACTATGGCTACACCTTC. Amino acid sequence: CASSLKGTGGRDYGYTF.

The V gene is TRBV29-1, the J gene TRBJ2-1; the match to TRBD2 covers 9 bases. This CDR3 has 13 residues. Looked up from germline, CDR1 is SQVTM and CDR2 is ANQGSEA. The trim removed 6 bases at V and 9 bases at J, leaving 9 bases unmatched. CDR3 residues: CSVLRAGGGEQFF. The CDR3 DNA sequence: TGCAGCGTCCTGAGGGCGGGAGGGGGTGAGCAGTTCTTC.

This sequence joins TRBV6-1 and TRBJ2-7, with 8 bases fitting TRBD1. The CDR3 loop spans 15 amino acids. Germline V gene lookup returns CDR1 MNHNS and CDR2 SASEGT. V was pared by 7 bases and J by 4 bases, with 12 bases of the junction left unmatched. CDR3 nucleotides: TGTGCCAGCACCCCTGGACAGGGTCATGGGTACGAGCAGTACTTC. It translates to CASTPGQGHGYEQYF.